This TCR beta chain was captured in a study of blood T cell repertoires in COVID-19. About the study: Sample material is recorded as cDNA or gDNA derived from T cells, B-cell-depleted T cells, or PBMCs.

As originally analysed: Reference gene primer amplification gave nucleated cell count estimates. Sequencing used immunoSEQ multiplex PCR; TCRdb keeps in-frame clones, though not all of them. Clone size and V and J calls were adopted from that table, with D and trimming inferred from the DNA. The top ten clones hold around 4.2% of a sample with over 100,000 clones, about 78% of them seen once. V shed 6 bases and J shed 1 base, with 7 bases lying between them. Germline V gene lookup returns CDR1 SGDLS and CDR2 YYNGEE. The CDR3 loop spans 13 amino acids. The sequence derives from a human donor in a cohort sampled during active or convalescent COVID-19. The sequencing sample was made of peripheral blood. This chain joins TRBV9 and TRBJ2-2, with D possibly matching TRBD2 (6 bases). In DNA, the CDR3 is TGTGCCAGCAACGGGGGGAACACCGGGGAGCTGTTTTTT. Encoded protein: CASNGGNTGELFF.